This T cell receptor beta chain comes out of a study of response to subunit inactivated influenza vaccine. Study conclusions and caveats: It was the authors' suggestion that each seasonal influenza vaccination recruits few new T cells.

J was trimmed by 6 bases and V by 2 bases; bases with no gene match: 7. This CDR3 region has 13 residues. Per germline, CDR1 DFQATT and CDR2 SNEGSKA (reference sequence). Regarding this clonotype: What it recognizes is unknown.

MiXCR was run by TCRdb on the RT-PCR reads, yielding one entry per CDR3 protein. This table holds about 520,000 distinct CDR3 sequences, around 25% found once. This chain links TRBV20-1 with TRBJ2-7, with 7 bases fitting TRBD1. The receptor's source is a man between 50 and 59 years old who received an inactivated influenza vaccine. Sequences were derived from CD4+ T cells sorted from PBMCs, sampled 5 days after vaccination. In DNA, the CDR3 is TGCAGTGCTAGAAGACAGGGTGATGGCGAGCAGTACTTC. This codes for CSARRQGDGEQYF.